The entry that follows covers one T cell receptor beta chain sequence. The target antigen is unknown. TCRdb analysed the reads with MiXCR anew, one entry per CDR3 protein. The table has approximately 110,000 distinct CDR3 sequences, 25% to 30% seen once; the top ten hold about 81%. These data belong to a study of T cell repertoires in cytomegalovirus infection. Per the germline V gene, CDR1 is MNHEY and CDR2 is SMNVEV (reference sequence). CDR3 size: 16 residues. V was clipped by 2 bases and J by 0 bases, with 11 bases between them. The chain employs TRBV27 and TRBJ2-1; D perhaps matches TRBD2 (7 bases). This sequence originates from a human donor in good health (CMV status not recorded). Some clones in this sample may be carry-over from other donors' samples. This sample comprised CD8+ T cells from cultured PBMCs, obtained from culture after CMV antigen stimulation. In DNA, the CDR3 is TGTGCCAGCAGTTTAGAGGGGGGGATCTCCTACAATGAGCAGTTCTTC. Its translation: CASSLEGGISYNEQFF.